Below, 14 T cell receptor beta chains from the same sample are listed, as sequenced in a study of T cell changes during pregnancy in multiple sclerosis. Sequencing was performed with immunoSEQ multiplex PCR; in TCRdb, only in-frame clones are kept and a portion is missing. The data contain about 59,000 clones, about 94% of them seen just once; the ten biggest clones take up just over 2.5%. Here the sequenced sample was CD8+ T cells from peripheral blood mononuclear cells, taken after pregnancy. These receptors came from a female donor with multiple sclerosis, enrolled in a pregnancy study.

This sequence joins TRBV7-2 and TRBJ2-1; 7 bases map to TRBD2. Per germline, CDR1 SGHTA and CDR2 FQGNSA. This CDR3 has 16 residues. Trimming took 1 base from V and 2 from J; bases not matched to a gene: 5. CDR3 in amino acids: CASSLVGGGTYNEQFF. CDR3 sequence (DNA): TGTGCCAGCAGCTTAGTTGGGGGAGGGACCTACAATGAGCAGTTCTTC.

J is TRBJ2-5 and V is TRBV4-1; 8 nucleotides line up with TRBD1. Unmatched junction bases numbered 4, after V lost 4 bases and J lost 3 bases. The CDR3 has 14 amino acids. The germline V gene encodes CDR1 MGHRA and CDR2 YSYEKL. The CDR3 DNA sequence: TGCGCCAGCAGCCTAGGACAGGGCGAAGAGACCCAGTACTTC. Amino acids: CASSLGQGEETQYF.

The J gene is TRBJ2-2, the V gene TRBV11-2, with 15 bases aligning to TRBD2. V lost 5 bases and J lost 10; bases outside the gene matches: 2. Germline CDR1 reads SGHAT; CDR2 reads FQNNGV. This CDR3 contains 14 residues. CDR3 coding DNA: TGTGCCAGCAGCGGACTAGCGGGAGGGCCGGAGCTGTTTTTT. Translating it yields CASSGLAGGPELFF.

The rearrangement links TRBV4-2 to TRBJ2-1; D is possibly TRBD2 (6 bases). The V end lost 4 bases, the J end lost 6 bases, and 16 bases lay between the germline ends. The CDR3 totals 15 residues. Germline V gene data show CDR1 as LGHNA and CDR2 as YNFKEQ. The CDR3 loop is CASSLPGGTGNEQFF. In DNA, the CDR3 is TGTGCCAGCAGCCTACCCGGGGGAACTGGCAATGAGCAGTTCTTC.

The chain links TRBV7-2 to TRBJ2-7; 7 positions match TRBD1. Germline V gene sequence: CDR1 SGHTA, CDR2 FQGNSA. The CDR3 length is 15 residues. Trimming at V came to 4 bases and at J to 3 bases, leaving 9 bases not matched to a gene. The CDR3 bases are TGTGCCAGCAGCTCAACCCTCGGGACAGTCTACGAGCAGTACTTC. Its translation is CASSSTLGTVYEQYF. Full variable domain (remainder filled in from reference TRBV7-2 and TRBJ2-7): GAGVSQSPSNKVTEKGKDVELRCDPISGHTALYWYRQSLGQGLEFLIYFQGNSAPDKSGLPSDRFSAERTGGSVSTLTIQRTQQEDSAVYLCASSSTLGTVYEQYFGPGTRLTVT.

The rearrangement uses TRBV27 and TRBJ2-1; 10 bases fit TRBD2. V was clipped by 3 bases and J by 3 bases; unmatched bases: 8. This CDR3 comprises 17 residues. Germline-derived CDR1 and CDR2 are MNHEY and SMNVEV (reference sequence). CDR3 loop: CASSLAAGGLDYNEQFF. DNA for the CDR3: TGTGCCAGCAGTTTGGCAGCGGGAGGGCTCGACTACAATGAGCAGTTCTTC.

The chain recombines TRBV28 with TRBJ2-7; 8 nucleotides align to TRBD1. Looked up from germline, CDR1 is MDHEN and CDR2 is SYDVKM. V gave up 6 bases and J gave up 1 base; unmatched junction bases: 11. There are 16 residues in the CDR3. Written as DNA, the CDR3 is TGTGCCAGCAGGTTGACTCCACAGGGGGAGTCCTACGAGCAGTACTTC. This sequence encodes CASRLTPQGESYEQYF.

This clone was counted once. The chain is built from TRBV29-1 and TRBJ2-1; 8 nucleotides agree with TRBD2. Per germline, CDR1 SQVTM and CDR2 ANQGSEA. The CDR3 is 12 residues long. J lost 4 bases, V lost 5 bases, and 1 base had no gene match. The CDR3 DNA is TGCAGCGTTAGCGGGAGTTACAATGAGCAGTTCTTC. The encoded protein is CSVSGSYNEQFF.

The chain joins TRBV9 to TRBJ2-2; tentative D call: TRBD2 (5 bases). There are 16 residues in the CDR3. With 2 bases removed from V and 1 base from J, the gap between germline ends came to 12 bases. Germline CDR1 SGDLS, CDR2 YYNGEE. The CDR3 is CASSVSREGNTGELFF. CDR3 coding DNA: TGTGCCAGCAGCGTCTCAAGAGAGGGGAACACCGGGGAGCTGTTTTTT. Combining the CDR3 with reference TRBV9 and TRBJ2-2 gives the whole variable domain DSGVTQTPKHLITATGQRVTLRCSPRSGDLSVYWYQQSLDQGLQFLIQYYNGEERAKGNILERFSAQQFPDLHSELNLSSLELGDSALYFCASSVSREGNTGELFFGEGSRLTVL.

The chain uses TRBV27 and TRBJ2-7, with TRBD1 identical over 7 bases. J lost 6 bases, V lost 5 bases, and 19 bases had no gene match. The CDR3 runs to 17 residues. Germline V gives CDR1 MNHEY, CDR2 SMNVEV (reference sequence). The CDR3 sequence is CASSGLQGWNALGEQYF. As DNA, the CDR3 is TGTGCCAGCAGTGGCCTACAGGGGTGGAATGCGTTGGGCGAGCAGTACTTC.

The count of this clone is one. The chain recombines TRBV11-3 with TRBJ2-1; D not resolved. Germline V CDR1 and CDR2: SGHNT, YENEEA. Deletions cut 3 bases from V and 7 bases from J, with 13 bases between. The CDR3 is 14 amino acids. The CDR3 nucleotides read TGTGCCAGCAGCTTTCGAGATGGTGAGAATGAGCAGTTCTTC. Protein sequence: CASSFRDGENEQFF. The variable domain in full, with the rest retrieved from reference TRBV11-3 and TRBJ2-1, is EAGVVQSPRYKIIEKKQPVAFWCNPISGHNTLYWYLQNLGQGPELLIRYENEEAVDDSQLPKDRFSAERLKGVDSTLKIQPAELGDSAVYLCASSFRDGENEQFFGPGTRLTVL.

V gene TRBV11-2 combines with J gene TRBJ2-1; perhaps TRBD2 as D (6 bases). V was cut by 2 bases and J by 6 bases, with 26 bases left in between. The CDR3 contains 19 residues. CDR1 is SGHAT, CDR2 FQNNGV, per germline. In DNA, the CDR3 is TGTGCCAGCAGCTTACGGATTATCTTAGGGCGGGATATGGGCAATGAGCAGTTCTTC. Translating it yields CASSLRIILGRDMGNEQFF.

The genes are TRBV27 and TRBJ1-2, with D possibly matching TRBD1 (6 bases). CDR3 length: 16 residues. CDR1 and CDR2 from the germline V gene are MNHEY and SMNVEV (reference sequence). V lost 7 bases and J 1 base, leaving 19 bases between the germline ends. The CDR3 sequence is CASKSGGGPFNYGYTF. The CDR3, as DNA: TGTGCCAGCAAAAGTGGGGGGGGGCCCTTTAACTATGGCTACACCTTC.

This chain links TRBV27 with TRBJ2-7; 11 nucleotides match TRBD2. This CDR3 has 15 residues. Per the germline V gene, CDR1 is MNHEY and CDR2 is SMNVEV (reference sequence). The trim removed 4 bases at V and 0 bases at J, leaving 2 bases unmatched. The CDR3 protein is CASSYTSGSSYEQYF. DNA of the CDR3: TGTGCCAGCAGTTATACTAGCGGGAGCTCCTACGAGCAGTACTTC.